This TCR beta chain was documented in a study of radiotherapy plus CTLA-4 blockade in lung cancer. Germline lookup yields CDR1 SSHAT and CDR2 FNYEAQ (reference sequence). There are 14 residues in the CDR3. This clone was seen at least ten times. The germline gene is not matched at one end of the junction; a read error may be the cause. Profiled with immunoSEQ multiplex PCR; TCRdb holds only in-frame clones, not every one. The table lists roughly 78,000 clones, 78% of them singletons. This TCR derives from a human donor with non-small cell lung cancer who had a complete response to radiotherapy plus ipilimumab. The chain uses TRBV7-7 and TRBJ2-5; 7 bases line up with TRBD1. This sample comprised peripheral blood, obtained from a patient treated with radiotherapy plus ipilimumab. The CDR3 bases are TGTGCTAGCAGCTTACTTGAGGGGGCAGAGACCCAGTACTTC. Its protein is CASSLLEGAETQYF. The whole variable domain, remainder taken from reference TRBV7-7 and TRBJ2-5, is GAGVSQSPRYKVTKRGQDVTLRCDPISSHATLYWYQQALGQGPEFLTYFNYEAQPDKSGLPSDRFSAERPEGSISTLTIQRTEQRDSAMYRCASSLLEGAETQYFGPGTRLLVL.